This TCR beta chain was observed in a study of blood T cell repertoires in COVID-19. Across the whole study: COVID-19 samples collected from the United States, Italy and Spain covered acute and convalescent phases. Sources were T cells, B-cell-depleted T cells, or PBMCs; the material itself was cDNA or gDNA.

Germline V gene data show CDR1 as WSHSY and CDR2 as SAAADI. V shed 3 bases and J 7 bases; nucleotides not matched to a gene: 9. The CDR3 extends over 17 amino acids. Clones were sequenced by immunoSEQ multiplex PCR, and TCRdb holds only the in-frame ones, with some missing. The repertoire includes fewer than 250,000 clones, around 80% of them detected once, and less than 3% sits in the top ten. The material sequenced was peripheral blood. The origin of this receptor is a man over 45 with active or convalescent COVID-19. J is TRBJ1-6 and V is TRBV10-2, with 10 bases identical to TRBD1. CDR3 residues: CASSDGRQGARNSPLHF. In DNA, the CDR3 is TGCGCCAGCAGTGATGGGAGACAGGGGGCGCGGAATTCACCCCTCCACTTT.